This T cell receptor (beta chain) was recorded in a study of cytomegalovirus exposure and HLA in healthy donors. Regarding the study as a whole: Clonal expansion, a later analysis showed, was greater in HLA-associated TCR beta chains than in equally common others. In a later analysis, TCR association rates varied by HLA locus: DRB1 most, HLA-C fewest. Listed as cytomegalovirus-associated were 150 or so TCR beta chains.

The donors (healthy individuals) were bone marrow donors. PCR used 60 Vbeta primers and 13 Jbeta primers. Here immunoSEQ multiplex PCR was the method, and the copy in TCRdb shows in-frame clones only, minus some. The repertoire holds around 100,000 clones, with approximately 81% as singletons. This clone was found once. Its antigen is unidentified. J was trimmed by 5 bases and V by 6 bases; bases with no gene match: 6. Germline values: CDR1 MNHNS, CDR2 SASEGT. This CDR3 has 14 amino acids. The chain has TRBV6-1 and TRBJ2-5; 10 bases line up with TRBD1. Sequences were obtained from PBMCs. The sequence was collected from a female donor in good health and CMV-seropositive. CDR3 protein: CASSSDRGRETQYF. CDR3 sequence (DNA): TGTGCCAGCAGCTCCGACAGGGGGCGTGAGACCCAGTACTTC.